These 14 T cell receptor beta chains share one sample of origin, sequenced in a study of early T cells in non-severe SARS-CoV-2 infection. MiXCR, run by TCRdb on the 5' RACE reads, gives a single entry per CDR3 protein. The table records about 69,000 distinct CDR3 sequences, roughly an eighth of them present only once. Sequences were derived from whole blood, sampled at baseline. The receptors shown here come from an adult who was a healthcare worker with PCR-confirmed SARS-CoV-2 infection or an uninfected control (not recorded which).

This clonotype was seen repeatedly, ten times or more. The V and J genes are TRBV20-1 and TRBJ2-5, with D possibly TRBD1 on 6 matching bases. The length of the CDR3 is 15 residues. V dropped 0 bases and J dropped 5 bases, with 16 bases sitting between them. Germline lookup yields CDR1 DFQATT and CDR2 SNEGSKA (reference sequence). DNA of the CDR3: TGCAGTGCTAGAGATCAGGGGCCCGGTAGGGAGACCCAGTACTTC. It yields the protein CSARDQGPGRETQYF.

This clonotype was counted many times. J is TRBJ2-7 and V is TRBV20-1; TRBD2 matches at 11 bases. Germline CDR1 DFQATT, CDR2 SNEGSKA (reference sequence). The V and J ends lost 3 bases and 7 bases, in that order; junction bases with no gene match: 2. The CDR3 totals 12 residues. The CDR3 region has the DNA TGCAGTGCTAGGACTAGCGGGGTGGAGCAGTACTTC. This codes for CSARTSGVEQYF.

The CDR3: CASSGYRSNEQFF. In DNA, the CDR3 is TGCGCCAGCAGTGGTTACAGGTCCAATGAGCAGTTCTTC. The V gene is TRBV10-1, the J gene TRBJ2-1, with D possibly being TRBD1 (5 bases). Trimming took 4 bases from V and 6 from J, leaving 10 bases between them. The germline V gene encodes CDR1 WNHNN and CDR2 SYGVQD (reference sequence). The CDR3 is 13 amino acids.

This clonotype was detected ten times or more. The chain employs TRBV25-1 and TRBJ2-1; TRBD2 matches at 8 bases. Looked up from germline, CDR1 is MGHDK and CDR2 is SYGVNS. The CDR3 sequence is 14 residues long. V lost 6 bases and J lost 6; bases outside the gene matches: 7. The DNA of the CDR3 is TGTGCCAGCAGGCGCGGGGGGTCGGGCAATGAGCAGTTCTTC. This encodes CASRRGGSGNEQFF.

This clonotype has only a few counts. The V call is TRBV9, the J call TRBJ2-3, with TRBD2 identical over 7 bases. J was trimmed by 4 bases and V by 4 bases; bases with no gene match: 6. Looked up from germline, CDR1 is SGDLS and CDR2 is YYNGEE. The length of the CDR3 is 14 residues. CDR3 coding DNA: TGTGCCAGCAGCCGGGGACTACAGGCAGATACGCAGTATTTT. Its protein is CASSRGLQADTQYF.

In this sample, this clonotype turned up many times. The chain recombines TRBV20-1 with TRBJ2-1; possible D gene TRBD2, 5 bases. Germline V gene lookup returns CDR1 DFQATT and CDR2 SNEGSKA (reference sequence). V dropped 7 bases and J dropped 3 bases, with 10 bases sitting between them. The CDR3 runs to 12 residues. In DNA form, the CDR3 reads TGCAGTGTAACGGGGATCTACAATGAGCAGTTCTTC. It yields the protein CSVTGIYNEQFF.

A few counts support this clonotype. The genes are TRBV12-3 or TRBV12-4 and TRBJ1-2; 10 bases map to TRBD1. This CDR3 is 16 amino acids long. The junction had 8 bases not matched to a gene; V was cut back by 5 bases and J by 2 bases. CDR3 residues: CASSHHDRGRNYGYTF. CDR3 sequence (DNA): TGTGCCAGCAGTCACCATGACAGGGGGCGGAACTATGGCTACACCTTC.

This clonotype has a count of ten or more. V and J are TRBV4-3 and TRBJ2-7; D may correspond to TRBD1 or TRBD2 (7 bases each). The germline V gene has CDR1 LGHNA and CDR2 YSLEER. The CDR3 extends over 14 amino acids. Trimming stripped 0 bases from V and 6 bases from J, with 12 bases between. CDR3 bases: TGCGCCAGCAGCCAAGAAAGCAGGGGGGGCGAGCAGTACTTC. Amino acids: CASSQESRGGEQYF.

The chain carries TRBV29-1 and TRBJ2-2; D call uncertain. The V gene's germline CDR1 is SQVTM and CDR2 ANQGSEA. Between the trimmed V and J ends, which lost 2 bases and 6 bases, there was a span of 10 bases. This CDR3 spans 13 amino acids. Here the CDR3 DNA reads TGCAGCGTTGAATCGTCTTTCGCCGGGGAGCTGTTTTTT. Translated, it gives CSVESSFAGELFF.

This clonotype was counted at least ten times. CDR3 bases: TGTGCCAGCAGCTTAGAGGCTAAGGCGGGGAAACTGTTTTTT. Protein: CASSLEAKAGKLFF. The chain employs TRBV7-9 and TRBJ1-4; D unclear. The CDR3 runs 14 residues. V was cut by 1 base and J by 11 bases, with 14 bases left in between. Germline V gene sequence: CDR1 SEHNR, CDR2 FQNEAQ (reference sequence).

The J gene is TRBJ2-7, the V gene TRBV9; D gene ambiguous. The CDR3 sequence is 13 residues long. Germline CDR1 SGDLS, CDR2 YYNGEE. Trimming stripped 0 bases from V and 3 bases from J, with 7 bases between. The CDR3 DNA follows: TGTGCCAGCAGCGTAGAGCACGGCTACGAGCAGTACTTC. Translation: CASSVEHGYEQYF.

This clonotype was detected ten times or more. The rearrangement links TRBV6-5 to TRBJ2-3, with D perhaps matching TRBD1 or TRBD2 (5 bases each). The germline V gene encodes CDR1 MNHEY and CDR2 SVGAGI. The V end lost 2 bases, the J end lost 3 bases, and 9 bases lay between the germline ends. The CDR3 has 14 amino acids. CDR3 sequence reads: CASSYGGHTDTQYF. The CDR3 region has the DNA TGTGCCAGCAGTTACGGGGGTCATACAGATACGCAGTATTTT.

CDR3 in DNA: TGTGCCAGCAGCAAAGCGGGTATCCGTTTC. Protein sequence: CASSKAGIRF. The rearrangement uses TRBV21-1 and TRBJ2-7. TRBV21-1 represents a pseudogene. This CDR3 is 10 amino acids long.

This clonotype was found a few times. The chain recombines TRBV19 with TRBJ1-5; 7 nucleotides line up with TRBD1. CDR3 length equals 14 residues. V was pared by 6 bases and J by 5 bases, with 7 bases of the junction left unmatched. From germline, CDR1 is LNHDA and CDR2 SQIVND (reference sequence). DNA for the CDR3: TGTGCCAGTAGCCCGACAGGGCCCCATCAGCCCCAGCATTTT. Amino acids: CASSPTGPHQPQHF. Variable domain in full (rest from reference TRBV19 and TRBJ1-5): DGGITQSPKYLFRKEGQNVTLSCEQNLNHDAMYWYRQDPGQGLRLIYYSQIVNDFQKGDIAEGYSVSREKKESFPLTVTSAQKNPTAFYLCASSPTGPHQPQHFGDGTRLSIL.